These T cell receptor beta chains were read from a single sample in a study of CD8+ T cells in alopecia areata. Repertoires were generated with immunoSEQ multiplex PCR, while TCRdb's copy carries only in-frame clones and drops some. The sample has 90,000 to 120,000 clones, about four fifths seen once. The specimen was CD8+ T cells sorted from blood, collected at week 24, from a patient treated with tofacitinib. The receptors come from a human donor with alopecia areata. Each CDR3 is given with its conserved first and last residue. A D gene is named only where the DNA matches it firmly. Clone size is shown for a subset of rows, as once, few, many or a class of expanded clone.

v_call	d_call	j_call	clone_size	cdr3_aa	cdr3_nt
TRBV4-3	TRBD2	TRBJ2-1	-	CASSPGTSGNEQFF	TGCGCCAGCAGCCCCGGGACTAGCGGCAATGAGCAGTTCTTC
TRBV4-1	TRBD1	TRBJ2-1	-	CASSQPGQANNEQFF	TGCGCCAGCAGCCAACCGGGACAGGCCAACAATGAGCAGTTCTTC
TRBV7-6	-	TRBJ2-7	-	CASSLASGALTYEQYF	TGTGCCAGCAGCTTAGCGTCCGGGGCACTCACCTACGAGCAGTACTTC
TRBV30	TRBD1	TRBJ2-7	once	CAWAAQDRVPYEQYF	TGTGCCTGGGCGGCCCAGGACAGGGTGCCCTACGAGCAGTACTTC
TRBV5-6	TRBD1	TRBJ1-5	-	CASRPGTVRDNQPQHF	TGTGCCAGCAGACCTGGGACAGTTAGGGACAATCAGCCCCAGCATTTT
TRBV13	-	TRBJ2-2	few	CASSLGPANTGELFF	TGTGCCAGCAGCTTAGGCCCGGCGAACACCGGGGAGCTGTTTTTT
TRBV4-1	TRBD2	TRBJ2-5	-	CASSQGVTSGGLKETQYF	TGCGCCAGCAGCCAAGGGGTGACTAGCGGGGGGCTGAAAGAGACCCAGTACTTC
TRBV2	-	TRBJ2-5	-	CASSEIGTSQETQYF	TGTGCCAGCAGTGAAATCGGGACAAGTCAAGAGACCCAGTACTTC
TRBV15	-	TRBJ2-1	-	CATSSHQVDPGEQFF	TGTGCCACCAGCAGCCACCAAGTGGACCCGGGAGAGCAGTTCTTC
TRBV29-1	-	TRBJ1-2	-	CSVEGGRSYGYTF	TGCAGCGTTGAGGGAGGAAGGAGCTATGGCTACACCTTC
TRBV4-2	-	TRBJ1-2	-	CASSFNPGFNYGYTF	TGTGCCAGCAGCTTTAATCCGGGGTTTAACTATGGCTACACCTTC
TRBV4-1	TRBD2	TRBJ2-5	-	CASSYSPGTSSETQYF	TGCGCCAGCAGCTATTCACCCGGGACTAGCTCAGAGACCCAGTACTTC
TRBV4-3	TRBD1	TRBJ2-7	once	CASSQDRVGYEQYF	TGCGCCAGCAGTCAAGACAGGGTTGGATACGAGCAGTACTTC
TRBV7-2	TRBD2	TRBJ2-5	few	CASSQGTSESGETQYF	TGTGCCAGCAGCCAAGGGACTAGCGAGTCGGGGGAGACCCAGTACTTC
TRBV7-2	-	TRBJ2-6	-	CASSSRQGGNVLTF	TGTGCCAGCAGCTCCAGACAGGGAGGCAACGTCCTGACTTTC
TRBV19	-	TRBJ2-5	-	CASSIEPRGRRETQYF	TGTGCCAGTAGTATAGAGCCGCGGGGGCGCCGGGAGACCCAGTACTTC
TRBV11-3	-	TRBJ2-7	-	CASSFRDKPYEQYF	TGTGCCAGCAGCTTCCGGGACAAGCCGTACGAGCAGTACTTC
TRBV19	-	TRBJ2-7	-	CASSMGSSYEQYF	TGTGCCAGTAGTATGGGGTCCTCCTACGAGCAGTACTTC
TRBV29-1	-	TRBJ2-5	-	CSVDGTRVETQYF	TGCAGCGTTGACGGGACCAGGGTCGAGACCCAGTACTTC
TRBV4-1	-	TRBJ1-1	-	CASSQDGKGNTEAFF	TGCGCCAGCAGCCAAGATGGAAAGGGGAACACTGAAGCTTTCTTT
TRBV10-1	-	TRBJ1-1	-	CASSKTTAEAFF	TGCGCCAGCAGCAAGACGACGGCCGAAGCTTTCTTT
TRBV5-6	-	TRBJ2-7	-	CASSDSIEQYF	TGTGCCAGCAGTGACTCTATTGAGCAGTACTTC
TRBV5-1	-	TRBJ1-2	-	CASSLQGRGHYGYTF	TGCGCCAGCAGCTTACAGGGCCGGGGGCACTATGGCTACACCTTC
TRBV7-6	-	TRBJ2-1	-	CASSPRGLYNEQFF	TGTGCCAGCAGCCCCCGAGGCCTCTACAATGAGCAGTTCTTC
TRBV10-3	-	TRBJ1-1	-	CAISGSGQNTEAFF	TGTGCCATCAGTGGTTCCGGGCAGAACACTGAAGCTTTCTTT
TRBV6-5	TRBD2	TRBJ2-1	-	CASSGGTSGGARSFF	TGTGCCAGCAGTGGCGGGACTAGCGGGGGGGCCAGGTCCTTCTTC
TRBV6-5	-	TRBJ2-7	few	CASTIGVRQYF	TGTGCCAGCACCATCGGGGTGCGGCAGTACTTC
TRBV2	-	TRBJ2-7	-	CASSESPGTTNYEQYF	TGTGCCAGCAGTGAAAGCCCCGGGACAACTAATTACGAGCAGTACTTC
TRBV13	-	TRBJ1-1	-	CASSKGPNLLLEAFF	TGTGCCAGCAGCAAAGGACCGAACCTATTGCTTGAAGCTTTCTTT
TRBV9	-	TRBJ1-2	-	CASSASDRSYGYTF	TGTGCCAGCAGCGCTTCCGACAGGTCCTATGGCTACACCTTC
TRBV4-1	-	TRBJ2-6	-	CASSPPGRVSGANVLTF	TGCGCCAGCAGCCCACCTGGTAGGGTCTCTGGGGCCAACGTCCTGACTTTC
TRBV28	TRBD1	TRBJ1-5	-	CASSSDRGGQPQHF	TGTGCCAGCAGCTCGGACAGGGGGGGACAGCCCCAGCATTTT
TRBV5-6	-	TRBJ2-2	-	CASSLVITAVNGELFF	TGTGCCAGCAGCTTGGTCATCACGGCGGTAAACGGGGAGCTGTTTTTT
TRBV4-1	TRBD2	TRBJ2-4	-	CASSDLGRGKDIQYF	TGCGCCAGCAGCGACTTGGGGAGGGGCAAGGACATTCAGTACTTC
TRBV5-4	TRBD1	TRBJ1-2	-	CASSPSGQGADGYTF	TGTGCCAGCAGCCCCTCGGGACAGGGGGCAGATGGCTACACCTTC